These T cell receptor beta chains were read from a single sample in a study of technical replicates of blood from several donors. TCRdb's copy holds only in-frame clones and misses some; the assay was immunoSEQ multiplex PCR. The data show 65,000 to 80,000 clones, over 95% seen once. Sequenced sample: T cells isolated from PBMCs. The receptor set was obtained from a human donor in good health. The CDR3 runs from the conserved cysteine through the conserved F or W. D genes are given only for firm matches. Size is stated for part of the rows, as once, few or many counts, or as a class when the clone is expanded.

D gene,J gene,V gene,clone size,CDR3 DNA,CDR3 protein
TRBD1,TRBJ2-2,TRBV9,NA,TGTGCCAGCAGCCCCACCCGACAGGGCCCTAACACCGGGGAGCTGTTTTTT,CASSPTRQGPNTGELFF
TRBD1,TRBJ1-2,TRBV7-8,NA,TGTGCCAGCAGCTCGTTGCCGCGGACAGGGGGTAACTATGGCTACACCTTC,CASSSLPRTGGNYGYTF
TRBD1,TRBJ1-1,TRBV7-3,NA,TGTGCCAGCAGCTTAATTGCGACAGGGGAAGCTTTCTTT,CASSLIATGEAFF
TRBD1,TRBJ2-5,TRBV25-1,NA,TGTGCCAGCAGTCCCAGACAGGGTAGAGACCAAGAGACCCAGTACTTC,CASSPRQGRDQETQYF
TRBD2,TRBJ2-2,TRBV28,once,TGTGCCAGCATATCGGGACTAGCGGAAACGAGCTGGAAGCTGTTTTTT,CASISGLAETSWKLFF
TRBD2,TRBJ2-7,TRBV25-1,NA,TGTGCCAGTCCTTCCGGGCGGGAGACCTCCTACGAGCAGTACTTC,CASPSGRETSYEQYF
TRBD2,TRBJ2-1,TRBV19,NA,TGTGCCAGTAGTATTGAGGGAGGGCCCCTAAATGAGCAGTTCTTC,CASSIEGGPLNEQFF
NA,TRBJ2-7,TRBV15,NA,TGTGCCACCAGCATTACAGGGAAAGTGCAGTACTTC,CATSITGKVQYF
TRBD2,TRBJ2-7,TRBV29-1,NA,TGCAGCGTTGGGGGAGGGTTCGTTAACTCCTACGAGCAGTACTTC,CSVGGGFVNSYEQYF
NA,TRBJ2-7,TRBV4-1,NA,TGCGCCAGCAGCCAAGACCCGGGACACTTCTACGAGCAGTACTTC,CASSQDPGHFYEQYF
NA,TRBJ1-1,TRBV6-1,NA,TGTGCCAGCACTCCGACTCGACTTGAGGCTTTCTTT,CASTPTRLEAFF
NA,TRBJ1-5,TRBV6-1,NA,TGTGCCAGCAGTGTGGGGAGTGCCATATATAGCAATCAGCCCCAGCATTTT,CASSVGSAIYSNQPQHF
TRBD1,TRBJ1-2,TRBV29-1,NA,TGCAGCGTTGAAGATGCCGGGACAGCCTATGGCTACACCTTC,CSVEDAGTAYGYTF
TRBD1,TRBJ2-7,TRBV4-3,NA,TGCGCCAGCAGTACTTTGGACAGGGGGGTATACGAGCAGTACTTC,CASSTLDRGVYEQYF
NA,TRBJ2-5,TRBV11-1,NA,TGTGCCAGCAGCTTAGACTTGTACCAAGAGACCCAGTACTTC,CASSLDLYQETQYF
NA,TRBJ1-4,TRBV9,NA,TGTGCCAGCAGCGTAGCTCCGGGTATAGGTGAAAAACTGTTTTTT,CASSVAPGIGEKLFF
NA,TRBJ1-2,TRBV7-2,once,TGTGCCAGCAGCTTAGCAGGATCAGGCGGCTACACCTTC,CASSLAGSGGYTF
TRBD1,TRBJ1-1,TRBV11-3,NA,TGCGCCAGCAGCTTAGACCTTTGGGACAGGGAAGGCGTGAACACTGAAGCTTTCTTT,CASSLDLWDREGVNTEAFF
NA,TRBJ1-4,TRBV25-1,NA,TGTGCCAGCAGTGAATTGGGGCCAACTAATGAAAAACTGTTTTTT,CASSELGPTNEKLFF
NA,TRBJ1-2,TRBV4-1,NA,TGCGCCAGCAGCCAAGGCGGGTGGACAGACTATGGCTACACCTTC,CASSQGGWTDYGYTF
TRBD2,TRBJ2-7,TRBV14,NA,TGTGCCAGCAGCCAAGCTCTAGCGGGACGCTACGAGCAGTACTTC,CASSQALAGRYEQYF
NA,TRBJ2-2,TRBV15,NA,TGTGCCACCAGCAGAGGGAGTGGCCAGGGTATCACCGGGGAGCTGTTTTTT,CATSRGSGQGITGELFF
TRBD2,TRBJ2-7,TRBV19,NA,TGTGCCAGTAGCCCGGGACTAGCGGGAGGGTATCGCGTCTACGAGCAGTACTTC,CASSPGLAGGYRVYEQYF
NA,TRBJ2-3,TRBV28,NA,TGTGCCAGCAGTCTATATAGGGGTTCAGATACGCAGTATTTT,CASSLYRGSDTQYF
TRBD2,TRBJ2-3,TRBV4-1,once,TGCGCCAGCAGCCAAGGGATAGCGGGAGGGCCGTGGCTAGCTACGCAGTATTTT,CASSQGIAGGPWLATQYF
TRBD1,TRBJ2-7,TRBV6-5,NA,TGTGCCAGCAGTTACTCCGGGACAGGGCCGCAGTACTTC,CASSYSGTGPQYF
TRBD2,TRBJ2-1,TRBV9,NA,TGTGCCAGCAGCGATAGCGGGAGCCCCTACAATGAGCAGTTCTTC,CASSDSGSPYNEQFF
NA,TRBJ1-1,TRBV28,NA,TGTGCCAGCAGTTTCACTCCCAGGGAGAACACTGAAGCTTTCTTT,CASSFTPRENTEAFF
NA,TRBJ2-1,TRBV4-1,once,TGCGCCAGCAGCCAAGATCTCCCCTCCACGCGCAATGAGCAGTTCTTC,CASSQDLPSTRNEQFF
TRBD2,TRBJ2-1,TRBV15,NA,TGTGCCACCAGCAGAGAACCGGGACTAGCGGGGAATGAGCAGTTCTTC,CATSREPGLAGNEQFF
NA,TRBJ2-1,TRBV7-8,once,TGTGCCAGCAGCATCCCAAATACAGGGCCCTCCTTCAATGAGCAGTTCTTC,CASSIPNTGPSFNEQFF
NA,TRBJ2-7,TRBV9,NA,TGTGCCAGCAGCGCACCCGGTTCCTACGAGCAGTACTTC,CASSAPGSYEQYF
TRBD2,TRBJ2-3,TRBV4-1,once,TGCGCCAGCAGGCCGAGACTAGCGGCAGATACGCAGTATTTT,CASRPRLAADTQYF
NA,TRBJ2-7,TRBV5-1,NA,TGCGCCAGCAGCTACTCGGGGGTTAGCTCCTACGAGCAGTACTTC,CASSYSGVSSYEQYF
NA,TRBJ2-1,TRBV6-1,NA,TGTGCCAGCAGTGAAACAGGGTACACCTACAATGAGCAGTTCTTC,CASSETGYTYNEQFF
NA,TRBJ2-7,TRBV11-2,NA,TGTGCCAGCAGTCCTACCTACGGGGTCCCGGACGAGCAGTACTTC,CASSPTYGVPDEQYF
NA,TRBJ1-5,TRBV7-8,NA,TGTGCCAGCAGCTTAGCGGGAGGGGGATTTTCGAGCAATCAGCCCCAGCATTTT,CASSLAGGGFSSNQPQHF
NA,TRBJ2-7,TRBV5-1,NA,TGCGCCAGCAGCTTGTATGGAGGTCCTACCTACGAGCAGTACTTC,CASSLYGGPTYEQYF
TRBD1,TRBJ2-7,TRBV30,NA,TGTGCCTGGAGTGTAGGGGGCGGTTCATACGAGCAGTACTTC,CAWSVGGGSYEQYF
NA,TRBJ2-7,TRBV6-1,NA,TGTGCCAGCAGTGAAGCGCTTGGGCAGGGGACCTCCTACGAGCAGTACTTC,CASSEALGQGTSYEQYF
NA,TRBJ2-3,TRBV5-4,NA,TGTGCCAGCAGCTTGGGGGAGTTGAGCACAGATACGCAGTATTTT,CASSLGELSTDTQYF
TRBD1,TRBJ2-7,TRBV5-1,NA,TGCGCCAGCAGCGATCCGGGACAGGGGACGTACGAGCAGTACTTC,CASSDPGQGTYEQYF
TRBD2,TRBJ2-3,TRBV28,NA,TGTGCCAGCAGTCCCCCTTTAGCGGGAGATGATTCAGATACGCAGTATTTT,CASSPPLAGDDSDTQYF
NA,TRBJ2-3,TRBV4-3,NA,TGCGCCAGCAGCCAAGATCAGGGAACAGATACGCAGTATTTT,CASSQDQGTDTQYF